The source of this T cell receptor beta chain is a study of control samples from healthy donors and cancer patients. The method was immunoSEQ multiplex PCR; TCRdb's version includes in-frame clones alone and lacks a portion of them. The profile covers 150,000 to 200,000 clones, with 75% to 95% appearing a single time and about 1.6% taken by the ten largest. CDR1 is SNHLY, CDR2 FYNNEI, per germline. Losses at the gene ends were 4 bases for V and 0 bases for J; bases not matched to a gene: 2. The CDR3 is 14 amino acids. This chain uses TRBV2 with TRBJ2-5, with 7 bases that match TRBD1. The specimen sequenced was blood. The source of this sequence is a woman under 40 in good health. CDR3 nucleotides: TGTGCCAGCAGTGGGGGACAGTACCAAGAGACCCAGTACTTC. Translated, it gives CASSGGQYQETQYF.